This is a list of T cell receptor beta chains from one sample in a study of T-cell memory formation after mild COVID-19. TCRdb fed the 5' RACE reads into MiXCR, producing one record per CDR3 protein. The table lists 150,000 to 200,000 distinct CDR3 sequences, 14% of them singletons, with less than 15% in the top ten. The source material was PBMCs or a T cell subset sorted from them (not recorded which). The receptor source for this set is an adult woman who had mild COVID-19 (a few samples of this study predate the infection). Cell type and time point are not known. Each CDR3 is given with its conserved first and last residue. The D gene is left open where the match is weak. Expanded clones are given a class, and other clones once, few, many or no size at all.

>few|TRBV6-1|TRBD2|TRBJ2-3
CASSVLSAGTPDTQYF
TGTGCCAGCAGTGTGCTCTCAGCGGGGACCCCAGATACGCAGTATTTT
>few|TRBV2|NA|TRBJ2-1
CASSEGHEQFF
TGTGCCAGCAGTGAGGGTCATGAGCAGTTCTTC
>few|TRBV5-4|TRBD1|TRBJ2-1
CASRTGTGVGGEQFF
TGTGCCAGCAGGACCGGGACAGGGGTAGGGGGTGAGCAGTTCTTC
>NA|TRBV27|TRBD2|TRBJ2-7
CASSPWATSGISYEQYF
TGTGCCAGCAGCCCGTGGGCGACTAGCGGGATATCCTACGAGCAGTACTTC
>NA|TRBV12-3/TRBV12-4|TRBD1|TRBJ2-5
CASSRWDSQETQYF
TGTGCCAGCAGCCGTTGGGACAGTCAAGAGACCCAGTACTTC
>few|TRBV5-1|NA|TRBJ2-3
CASSLAKDTQYF
TGCGCCAGCAGCTTGGCCAAGGATACGCAGTATTTT
>NA|TRBV4-1|TRBD1|TRBJ1-2
CASSQVGDRGYGYTF
TGCGCCAGCAGCCAAGTTGGAGACAGGGGTTATGGCTACACCTTC
>NA|TRBV7-2|NA|TRBJ2-7
CASSLVPGGYEQYF
TGTGCCAGCAGCTTAGTCCCCGGCGGCTACGAGCAGTACTTC
>NA|TRBV3-1|NA|TRBJ1-2
CASSWANYGYTF
TGTGCCAGCAGCTGGGCAAACTATGGCTACACCTTC
>NA|TRBV20-1|TRBD1|TRBJ2-7
CSAGTGYYEQYF
TGCAGTGCAGGGACAGGGTACTACGAGCAGTACTTC
>NA|TRBV12-3/TRBV12-4|TRBD1|TRBJ2-7
CASTIGGRANEQYF
TGTGCCAGCACCATAGGGGGCAGGGCCAACGAGCAGTACTTC
>NA|TRBV5-6|NA|TRBJ2-7
CASSLVSGDEQYF
TGTGCCAGCAGCTTGGTGTCAGGGGACGAGCAGTACTTC
>few|TRBV5-1|TRBD1|TRBJ2-7
CASSSRTGNNEQYF
TGCGCCAGCAGCTCTAGGACAGGGAACAACGAGCAGTACTTC
>few|TRBV19|NA|TRBJ2-7
CASSGQFYEQYF
TGTGCCAGTAGCGGACAGTTTTACGAGCAGTACTTC
>NA|TRBV4-3|NA|TRBJ1-4
CASSPTQWTATNEKLFF
TGCGCCAGCAGCCCTACCCAATGGACGGCAACTAATGAAAAACTGTTTTTT
>NA|TRBV4-2|TRBD1|TRBJ2-3
CASSQDLRGPAIDTQYF
TGTGCCAGCAGCCAAGATTTAAGGGGGCCGGCAATTGATACGCAGTATTTT
>NA|TRBV20-1|NA|TRBJ2-7
CSSIGLGRGTYEQYF
TGCAGTTCCATCGGGCTCGGGCGGGGAACCTACGAGCAGTACTTC
>NA|TRBV12-3/TRBV12-4|NA|TRBJ1-1
CASSSRTGNTEAFF
TGTGCCAGCAGTTCAAGGACGGGGAACACTGAAGCTTTCTTT
>NA|TRBV5-1|NA|TRBJ1-1
CASSPRGAQNTEAFF
TGCGCCAGCAGCCCACGCGGGGCGCAGAACACTGAAGCTTTCTTT
>NA|TRBV14|TRBD1|TRBJ2-5
CASSQDRGQIQETQYF
TGTGCCAGCAGCCAAGATCGGGGACAGATCCAAGAGACCCAGTACTTC
>NA|TRBV5-1|NA|TRBJ2-2
CASSSTPLGTNTGELFF
TGCGCCAGCAGCTCCACCCCCCTTGGAACGAACACCGGGGAGCTGTTTTTT
>few|TRBV9|TRBD1|TRBJ1-4
CASSVPRQGVWTNEKLFF
TGTGCCAGCAGCGTACCCAGACAGGGTGTCTGGACTAATGAAAAACTGTTTTTT
>many|TRBV19|NA|TRBJ2-2
CASSIKTANTGELFF
TGTGCCAGTAGTATCAAAACAGCGAACACCGGGGAGCTGTTTTTT
>once|TRBV15|NA|TRBJ2-1
CATSRETGSYNEQFF
TGTGCCACCAGCAGGGAGACAGGTTCCTACAATGAGCAGTTCTTC
>few|TRBV20-1|TRBD2|TRBJ2-2
CSARLAGGVTGELFF
TGCAGTGCTAGGCTAGCGGGGGGAGTTACCGGGGAGCTGTTTTTT